Presented here are 22 T cell receptor beta chains from one specimen sequenced in a study of control samples from healthy donors and cancer patients. The data were produced by immunoSEQ multiplex PCR, yet TCRdb's version contains in-frame clones alone and is incomplete. The profile shows approximately 52,000 clones, about 85% of them singletons. Sequencing was performed on PBMCs. The receptors were gathered from a man aged 60-69 years with head and neck cancer.

The chain carries TRBV28 and TRBJ1-5; a possible D gene is TRBD1 (5 bases). Trimming removed 4 bases from V and 6 bases from J, with 16 bases in between. This CDR3 has 15 residues. Germline V lookup: CDR1 MDHEN, CDR2 SYDVKM. Written as DNA, the CDR3 is TGTGCCAGCAGTTCGCCGGGGGGGAGGGGTCAGCCCCAGCATTTT. Its protein product is CASSSPGGRGQPQHF.

As DNA, the CDR3 is TGTGCCACAGGGTCCGGGGGAAACTCTATTTCCTACGAGCAGTACTTC. This translates into CATGSGGNSISYEQYF. This rearrangement joins TRBV19 to TRBJ2-7; D may be TRBD2 (6 bases). V was cut by 10 bases and J by 1 base, with 23 bases left in between. This CDR3 spans 16 amino acids. The V gene's germline CDR1 is LNHDA and CDR2 SQIVND (reference sequence). Looking up the rest from reference TRBV19 and TRBJ2-7 gives the full variable domain: DGGITQSPKYLFRKEGQNVTLSCEQNLNHDAMYWYRQDPGQGLRLIYYSQIVNDFQKGDIAEGYSVSREKKESFPLTVTSAQKNPTAFYLCATGSGGNSISYEQYFGPGTRLTVT.

The V call is TRBV6-5, the J call TRBJ1-1; TRBD1 is a possible D gene (6 bases). Per germline, CDR1 MNHEY and CDR2 SVGAGI. The V end was cut by 7 bases, the J end by 4 bases, with 16 bases between. The CDR3 totals 14 residues. CDR3 in DNA: TGTGCCAGCACCAGAAACAGGGAGGGCACTGAAGCTTTCTTT. This gives the protein CASTRNREGTEAFF.

The V gene is TRBV6-5, the J gene TRBJ1-6; 9 nucleotides match TRBD1. Germline values: CDR1 MNHEY, CDR2 SVGAGI. This CDR3 is built from 15 residues. V lost 5 bases and J lost 7; bases outside the gene matches: 6. For the CDR3, the DNA is TGTGCCAGCAGTATAACCGGGACAGGGAATTCACCCCTCCACTTT. Translation gives CASSITGTGNSPLHF.

J is TRBJ1-2 and V is TRBV24-1; D not resolved. The V gene lost 0 bases and the J gene lost 4 bases, with 8 bases spanning the gap. CDR3 length equals 14 residues. Germline V gene data show CDR1 as KGHDR and CDR2 as SFDVKD. The chain's CDR3 is CATSDLSGIYGYTF. DNA of the CDR3: TGTGCCACCAGTGATTTGTCGGGGATCTATGGCTACACCTTC.

The chain recombines TRBV7-2 with TRBJ2-1; D might be TRBD1 (6 bases). This CDR3 contains 18 residues. V was trimmed by 6 bases and J by 2 bases, leaving 23 bases between them. Germline lookup yields CDR1 SGHTA and CDR2 FQGNSA. The CDR3 nucleotides are TGTGCCAGCAGTCCGGCCCCGCTCTTCAGGGGAACCTACAATGAGCAGTTCTTC. Translated: CASSPAPLFRGTYNEQFF.

The V and J genes are TRBV13 and TRBJ2-6; D remains unclear. Germline CDR1 and CDR2: PRHDT and FYEKMQ (reference sequence). This CDR3 is built from 14 residues. Trimming removed 6 bases from V and 0 bases from J, with 6 bases in between. CDR3 in amino acids: CASSGDSGANVLTF. The DNA of the CDR3 is TGTGCCAGCAGTGGAGACTCTGGGGCCAACGTCCTGACTTTC.

The sample holds one count of this clone. V usage is TRBV3-1 (or the pseudogene TRBV3-2) and J usage is TRBJ2-3; D remains unclear. Germline CDR1 reads LGHDT; CDR2 reads YNNKEL (reference sequence). V lost 4 bases and J 6 bases, leaving 11 bases between the germline ends. There are 13 residues in the CDR3. CDR3 nucleotide sequence: TGTGCCAGCAGCCCAGGTAGGGTGGATACGCAGTATTTT. Its protein is CASSPGRVDTQYF.

This clone came up a few times. The V call is TRBV19, the J call TRBJ2-7, with 9 bases fitting TRBD1. This CDR3 is built from 15 residues. V was clipped by 3 bases and J by 3 bases; unmatched bases: 6. Germline lookup yields CDR1 LNHDA and CDR2 SQIVND (reference sequence). Here the CDR3 DNA reads TGTGCCAGTAGTATTTCCGGGACAGGGATCTACGAGCAGTACTTC. Protein sequence: CASSISGTGIYEQYF.

A single count supports this clone. The genes are TRBV4-2 and TRBJ1-4; D gene ambiguous. Germline CDR1 and CDR2: LGHNA and YNFKEQ. The germline V and J ends were trimmed by 5 bases and 8 bases, with 12 bases remaining between them. The CDR3 is 13 residues long. For the CDR3, the DNA is TGTGCCAGCAGCTTTCGGACCTTCGAAAAACTGTTTTTT. Its protein product is CASSFRTFEKLFF.

CDR3 nucleotides: TGCGCCAGCAGCCAAGTGGCGGGGGGGTTCCAAGAGACCCAGTACTTC. It encodes CASSQVAGGFQETQYF. The gene calls are TRBV4-3 and TRBJ2-5, with 9 positions matching TRBD2. CDR1 and CDR2 from the germline V gene are LGHNA and YSLEER. There are 16 residues in the CDR3. The trim removed 1 base at V and 1 base at J, leaving 4 bases unmatched.

This rearrangement joins TRBV4-3 to TRBJ2-3; tentatively, D is TRBD2 (6 bases). Trimming took 4 bases from V and 0 from J, leaving 11 bases between them. In germline, CDR1 is LGHNA, CDR2 YSLEER. This CDR3 region has 15 residues. The CDR3 loop is CASSPGDTSTDTQYF. CDR3 DNA: TGCGCCAGCAGCCCGGGGGATACTAGCACAGATACGCAGTATTTT.

V is TRBV7-2 and J is TRBJ2-1; 12 positions match TRBD2. Per germline, CDR1 SGHTA and CDR2 FQGNSA. V lost 1 base and J lost 15; bases outside the gene matches: 13. The CDR3 has 16 amino acids. CDR3 sequence: CASSLEWASGRDSGFF. As DNA, the CDR3 is TGTGCCAGCAGCTTAGAGTGGGCTAGCGGGAGGGACTCGGGGTTCTTC.

This clone is medium-sized by share. This CDR3 is CASSPLGGIANEKLFF. The CDR3 DNA follows: TGTGCCAGCAGCCCCCTAGGGGGGATAGCTAATGAAAAACTGTTTTTT. This chain connects TRBV4-2 to TRBJ1-4, with D maybe TRBD1 (6 bases). V dropped 4 bases and J dropped 3 bases, with 15 bases sitting between them. Germline CDR1 is LGHNA and CDR2 is YNFKEQ. The CDR3 sequence is 16 residues long.

The chain joins TRBV3-1 (or the pseudogene TRBV3-2) to TRBJ2-5; 11 bases are a match to TRBD2. Unmatched junction bases numbered 20, after V lost 1 base and J lost 4 bases. The CDR3 is made up of 21 amino acids. Germline V gene lookup returns CDR1 LGHDT and CDR2 YNNKEL (reference sequence). The CDR3 DNA is TGTGCCAGCAGCCAAGGCAGGGGGCTACCCCGACCTAGCGGGAGGCGAGAGACCCAGTACTTC. Translated, it gives CASSQGRGLPRPSGRRETQYF.

This rearrangement joins TRBV4-3 to TRBJ2-1, with TRBD1 matching over 12 bases. CDR1 LGHNA and CDR2 YSLEER come from the germline V gene. The CDR3 is 19 amino acids. J gave up 6 bases and V 1 base, and 13 bases lay outside the gene matches. The CDR3 loop is CASSQVGTGGLFFSNEQFF. The CDR3, as DNA: TGCGCCAGCAGCCAAGTCGGGACAGGGGGCTTATTTTTTTCCAATGAGCAGTTCTTC.

The V gene is TRBV6-2 or TRBV6-3, the J gene TRBJ2-7; D possibly corresponds to TRBD1 (5 bases). Trimming removed 0 bases at V and 0 bases at J, with 12 bases between. Germline CDR1 and CDR2: MNHEY and SVGEGT. The CDR3 contains 16 residues. DNA of the CDR3: TGTGCCAGCAGTTACTCTTCAGGGTTTGGCTCCTACGAGCAGTACTTC. Translation gives CASSYSSGFGSYEQYF.

The rearrangement links TRBV7-2 to TRBJ2-7, with 8 bases that match TRBD1. Germline-derived CDR1 and CDR2 are SGHTA and FQGNSA. V shed 6 bases and J 3 bases; nucleotides not matched to a gene: 7. The CDR3 has 14 residues. This CDR3 reads CASRIQGGNYEQYF. The CDR3 DNA is TGTGCCAGCAGAATACAGGGGGGAAACTACGAGCAGTACTTC.

The table lists this clone with a count of one. The rearrangement links TRBV18 to TRBJ2-1, with no clear D. V lost 1 base and J 10 bases, leaving 5 bases between the germline ends. The CDR3 runs to 11 residues. Germline CDR1 KGHSH, CDR2 LQKENI. In DNA, the CDR3 is TGTGCCAGCTCACCACTTAACGAGCAGTTCTTC. Translated: CASSPLNEQFF.

The CDR3 spells CASSLGRKETQYF. CDR3 coding DNA: TGTGCCAGCAGCTTAGGAAGAAAAGAGACCCAGTACTTC. The rearrangement joins TRBV11-2 to TRBJ2-5; D gene unclear. The germline V and J ends were trimmed by 1 base and 3 bases, with 6 bases remaining between them. From germline, CDR1 is SGHAT and CDR2 FQNNGV. The CDR3 consists of 13 residues.

The V gene is TRBV30, the J gene TRBJ2-3, with a possible D match to TRBD2 (5 bases). Germline CDR1 GTSNPN, CDR2 SVGIG (reference sequence). This CDR3 has 15 amino acids. Trimming removed 2 bases at V and 5 bases at J, with 17 bases between. The CDR3 region has the DNA TGTGCCTGGAGTTTCGGAGGTTTTCTAGGAGATACGCAGTATTTT. This sequence encodes CAWSFGGFLGDTQYF.

The chain has TRBV19 and TRBJ2-2; 8 bases align to TRBD2. The junction had 14 bases not matched to a gene; V was cut back by 7 bases and J by 1 base. Germline loops: CDR1 LNHDA, CDR2 SQIVND (reference sequence). The CDR3 consists of 18 residues. In DNA, the CDR3 is TGTGCCAGTATAAGAGGGGGAGTAGCGGGGCAGAACACCGGGGAGCTGTTTTTT. Protein product: CASIRGGVAGQNTGELFF.